The rows below give T cell receptor beta chains drawn from one sample of a study of cytomegalovirus exposure and HLA in healthy donors. Clones were read by immunoSEQ multiplex PCR, and TCRdb kept only the in-frame ones, dropping some. The table shows under 150,000 clones, with more than 60% occurring only once. Input material: PBMCs. The source of these receptors is a woman aged 40 to 50 in good health and CMV-seronegative. The CDR3 runs from the conserved cysteine through the conserved F or W. The order of the fields is clone size, V gene, J gene, D gene, CDR3 DNA, CDR3 protein. The D gene is left open where the match is weak. Clone size, where shown, is once, few, many, or a class for clones that have expanded.

NA	TRBV5-4	TRBJ2-1	NA	TGTGCCAGCAGCCCCCTTGCTCCAGACTCCTACAATGAGCAGTTCTTC	CASSPLAPDSYNEQFF
once	TRBV27	TRBJ2-3	TRBD1	TGTGCCAGCAGAAATGAATTGGGGAGCCGGGACAGGGGAAGCCCTCCCCTGATACATACGCAGTATTTT	CASRNELGSRDRGSPPLIHTQYF
NA	TRBV7-3	TRBJ2-2	TRBD1	TGTGCCAGCAGCTTACTTCATAACAGGGGCACCGGGGAGCTGTTTTTT	CASSLLHNRGTGELFF
NA	TRBV21-1	TRBJ1-1	NA	TGTGCCAGCAGCAAAGCCAGGGGACCCAGGCCGAACACTGAAGCTTTCTTT	CASSKARGPRPNTEAFF
NA	TRBV21-1	TRBJ2-1	NA	TGTGCCAGCAGCAAATCCGCTAGCGGGAGCGATAGCAATGAGCAGTTCTTC	CASSKSASGSDSNEQFF
NA	TRBV27	TRBJ2-3	TRBD1	TGTGCCAGCGGGGACAGGGGGTCCCATACGCAGTATTTT	CASGDRGSHTQYF
once	TRBV11-2	TRBJ2-1	NA	TGTGCCAGCAGCTTAGCCCCGGCCGCGAGGCCCAATGAGCAGTTCTTC	CASSLAPAARPNEQFF
NA	TRBV6-1	TRBJ2-7	NA	TGTGCCAGCATGACAGCCTTTAGGGAGCAGTACTTC	CASMTAFREQYF
NA	TRBV30	TRBJ2-1	NA	TGTGCCTGGAGTGTACAGATTCGGGGGGCTTTGAATGAGCAGTTCTTC	CAWSVQIRGALNEQFF
NA	TRBV2	TRBJ2-6	TRBD1	TGTGCCAGCAGCATCTCCTCTGGGACACCGGGACAGGGGGCCACTGGGGCCAACGTCCTGACTTTC	CASSISSGTPGQGATGANVLTF
NA	TRBV5-1	TRBJ1-4	TRBD1	TGCGCCAGCAGCTCGGGACAGGGGGCAACTAATGAAAAACTGTTTTTT	CASSSGQGATNEKLFF
few	TRBV29-1	TRBJ1-2	TRBD1	TGCAGCGCCCCGGGACAGGGTATTGGGGGCTACACCTTC	CSAPGQGIGGYTF
once	TRBV28	TRBJ1-1	NA	TGTGCCAGTAAACGGGCAGGGGAGAACACTGAAGCTTTCTTT	CASKRAGENTEAFF
few	TRBV7-2	TRBJ2-1	NA	TGTGCCAGCAGCCCATATTATTTAGTAAATGAGCAGTTCTTC	CASSPYYLVNEQFF
once	TRBV28	TRBJ2-3	NA	TGTGCCAGCAGCGGTGAGACAGATACGCAGTATTTT	CASSGETDTQYF
NA	TRBV28	TRBJ1-2	NA	TGTGCCAGCAGTGCGGGCGGCTATGGCTACACCTTC	CASSAGGYGYTF